Shown below are 6 T cell receptor beta chains from a single sample sequenced in a study of radiotherapy plus CTLA-4 blockade in lung cancer. The data were produced by immunoSEQ multiplex PCR, yet TCRdb's version contains in-frame clones alone and is incomplete. The data contain about 59,000 clones, under 75% of them singletons. Here the sequenced sample was peripheral blood, taken from a patient treated with radiotherapy plus ipilimumab. The receptors come from a human donor with non-small cell lung cancer whose response to radiotherapy plus ipilimumab could not be evaluated.

In its sample, this clone was seen a few times. This chain links TRBV9 with TRBJ2-3, with 7 bases fitting TRBD2. This CDR3 is 15 amino acids long. The germline CDR1 and CDR2 sequences are SGDLS and YYNGEE. V lost 3 bases and J lost 6; bases outside the gene matches: 10. CDR3 DNA: TGTGCCAGCAGCGCGGGGGGACGGGAAGGTGATACGCAGTATTTT. It is translated as CASSAGGREGDTQYF.

This chain joins TRBV7-8 and TRBJ1-3, with a weak D call TRBD1 (5 bases). CDR1 and CDR2 (germline): SGHVS, FQNEAQ. The CDR3 contains 20 residues. V lost 5 bases and J 8 bases, leaving 34 bases between the germline ends. In DNA, the CDR3 is TGTGCCAGCAGCCCACTGGACACACCCCTTGACTCCCCCAGGAGGGACACCATATATTTT. Its protein is CASSPLDTPLDSPRRDTIYF.

The chain is built from TRBV4-1 and TRBJ2-5; no definite D call. With 7 bases removed from V and 5 bases from J, the gap between germline ends came to 26 bases. The CDR3 runs 17 residues. The germline CDR1 and CDR2 sequences are MGHRA and YSYEKL. As DNA, the CDR3 is TGCGCCAGCACCCCATTGAGATCGACGGAAAGGCGGGAGACCCAGTACTTC. Residues: CASTPLRSTERRETQYF.

The genes are TRBV5-1 and TRBJ2-2, with 10 bases that match TRBD2. CDR1 is SGHRS and CDR2 is YFSETQ in the germline V gene. This CDR3 has 14 amino acids. After removal of 5 bases from V and 6 bases from J, the junction contained 4 bases not matched to a gene. The CDR3 nucleotides read TGCGCCAGCAGGTCCGGGACTAGCGCCGGGGAGCTGTTTTTT. Its translation is CASRSGTSAGELFF. Full variable domain (remainder filled in from reference TRBV5-1 and TRBJ2-2): KAGVTQTPRYLIKTRGQQVTLSCSPISGHRSVSWYQQTPGQGLQFLFEYFSETQRNKGNFPGRFSGRQFSNSRSEMNVSTLELGDSALYLCASRSGTSAGELFFGEGSRLTVL.

V and J are TRBV4-3 and TRBJ2-2, with D tentatively TRBD2 (6 bases). Trimming stripped 1 base from V and 4 bases from J, with 13 bases between. CDR1 and CDR2 from the germline V gene are LGHNA and YSLEER. The CDR3 is made up of 16 amino acids. CDR3 coding DNA: TGCGCCAGCAGCCAAGGGGGTAGCGGATCCACCGGGGAGCTGTTTTTT. Encoded protein: CASSQGGSGSTGELFF.

V and J are TRBV27 and TRBJ2-3, with 9 bases matching TRBD1. The ends lost 3 bases at V and 2 bases at J; junction bases unmatched: 3. Germline V gene data show CDR1 as MNHEY and CDR2 as SMNVEV (reference sequence). CDR3 length: 15 residues. The CDR3 protein is CASSFGDRDTDTQYF. The CDR3 nucleotides read TGTGCCAGCAGTTTCGGGGACAGGGACACAGATACGCAGTATTTT.